This T cell receptor (beta chain) originates from a study of T cells after yellow fever vaccination. The study, taken as a whole, reports: Post-booster repertoires again held most primary-vaccination clones (roughly 95% CD4, roughly 88% CD8). Repertoires obtained by FACS sorting could include abundant clonotypes that entered as contaminants from the bulk population.

Germline loops: CDR1 SGHTA, CDR2 FQGNSA. Trimming stripped 3 bases from V and 5 bases from J, with 4 bases between. The CDR3 sequence is 12 residues long. UMIs and a universal primer site were added when TCR cDNA was made by 5'RACE template switching. Via MiXCR, TCRdb re-called the 5' RACE reads, giving one row per CDR3 protein. The sample lists about 320,000 distinct CDR3 sequences, under 15% seen once, with more than 3% in the top ten. In regard to this clonotype: Its antigen is unidentified.

This TCR was recovered from a man between 18 and 29 years old who received the YFV17D yellow fever vaccine. The chain couples TRBV7-2 to TRBJ1-4; D remains ambiguous. The sample consisted of CD4+ T cells sorted from PBMCs, taken 15 days after the yellow fever booster vaccination. This CDR3 is CASSFQNEKLFF. In DNA, the CDR3 is TGTGCCAGCAGCTTCCAGAATGAAAAACTGTTTTTT.